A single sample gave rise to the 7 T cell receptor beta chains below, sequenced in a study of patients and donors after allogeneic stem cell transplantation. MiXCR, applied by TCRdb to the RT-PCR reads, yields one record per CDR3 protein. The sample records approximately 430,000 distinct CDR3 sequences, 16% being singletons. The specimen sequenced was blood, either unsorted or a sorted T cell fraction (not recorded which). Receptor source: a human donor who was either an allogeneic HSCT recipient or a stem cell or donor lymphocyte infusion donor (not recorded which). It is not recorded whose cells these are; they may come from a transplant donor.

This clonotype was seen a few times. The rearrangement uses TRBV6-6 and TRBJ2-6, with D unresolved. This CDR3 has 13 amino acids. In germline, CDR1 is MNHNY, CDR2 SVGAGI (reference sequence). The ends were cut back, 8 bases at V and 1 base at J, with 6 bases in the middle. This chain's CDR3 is CASRMSGANVLTF. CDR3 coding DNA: TGTGCCAGCCGTATGTCTGGGGCCAACGTCCTGACTTTC.

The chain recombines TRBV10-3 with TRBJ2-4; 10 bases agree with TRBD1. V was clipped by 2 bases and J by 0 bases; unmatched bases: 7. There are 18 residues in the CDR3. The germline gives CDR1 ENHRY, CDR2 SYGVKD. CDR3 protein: CAISEDRGPGVAKNIQYF. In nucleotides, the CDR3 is TGTGCCATCAGTGAGGACAGGGGGCCTGGGGTAGCCAAAAACATTCAGTACTTC.

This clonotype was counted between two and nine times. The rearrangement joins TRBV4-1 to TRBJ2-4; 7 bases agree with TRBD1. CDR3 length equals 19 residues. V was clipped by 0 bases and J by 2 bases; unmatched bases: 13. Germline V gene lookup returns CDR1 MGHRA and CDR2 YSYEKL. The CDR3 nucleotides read TGCGCCAGCAGCCAAGAACGTCGCCAAGGGGGCGCGTCCAAAAACATTCAGTACTTC. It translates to CASSQERRQGGASKNIQYF.

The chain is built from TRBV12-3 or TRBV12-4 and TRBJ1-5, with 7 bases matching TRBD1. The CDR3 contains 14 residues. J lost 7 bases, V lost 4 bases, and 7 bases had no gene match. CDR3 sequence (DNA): TGTGCCAGCAGTTCGGAACAGGGGCAACAGCCCCAGCATTTT. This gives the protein CASSSEQGQQPQHF.

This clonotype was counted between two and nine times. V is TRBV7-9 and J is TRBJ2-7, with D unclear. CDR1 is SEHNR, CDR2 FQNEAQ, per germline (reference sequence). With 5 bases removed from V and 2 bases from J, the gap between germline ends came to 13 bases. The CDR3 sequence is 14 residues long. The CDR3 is CASSLLEATYEQYF. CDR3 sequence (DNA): TGTGCCAGCAGCCTATTAGAAGCCACCTACGAGCAGTACTTC.

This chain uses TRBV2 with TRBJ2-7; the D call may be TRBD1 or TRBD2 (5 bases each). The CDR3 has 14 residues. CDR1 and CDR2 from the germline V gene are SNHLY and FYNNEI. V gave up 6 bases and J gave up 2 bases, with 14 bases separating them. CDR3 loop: CASRAGSLTYEQYF. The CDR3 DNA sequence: TGTGCCAGCAGAGCAGGGAGCCTGACCTACGAGCAGTACTTC.

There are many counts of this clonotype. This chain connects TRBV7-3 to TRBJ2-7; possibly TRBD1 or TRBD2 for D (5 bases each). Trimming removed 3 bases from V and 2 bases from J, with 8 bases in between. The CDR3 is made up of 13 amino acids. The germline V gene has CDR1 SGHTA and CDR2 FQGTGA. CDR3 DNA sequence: TGTGCCAGCAGCTTCGGGACCACCTACGAGCAGTACTTC. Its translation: CASSFGTTYEQYF.